The 16 T cell receptor beta chains reported below all come from one sample, sequenced in a study of T-cell memory formation after mild COVID-19. TCRdb analysed the 5' RACE reads with MiXCR anew, one entry per CDR3 protein. Of more than 250,000 distinct CDR3 sequences in the sample, 15% to 20% are singletons; the top ten hold more than 20%. The sequencing input was PBMCs or a T cell subset sorted from them (not recorded which). Receptors originate from a man between 18 and 35 years old who had mild COVID-19 (a few samples of this study predate the infection). Cell type and time point are not known.

The table lists this clonotype with a few counts. This chain links TRBV7-9 with TRBJ2-7; 8 bases match TRBD2. The V and J ends lost 3 bases and 7 bases, in that order; junction bases with no gene match: 11. The CDR3 totals 15 residues. Germline CDR1 is SEHNR and CDR2 is FQNEAQ (reference sequence). Written as DNA, the CDR3 is TGTGCCAGCAGCTTCGCTCTGGCGGGGGGAAGGGAGCAGTACTTC. It translates to CASSFALAGGREQYF.

This sequence joins TRBV24-1 and TRBJ1-1; no clear D. The CDR3 is made up of 12 amino acids. V was pared by 6 bases and J by 1 base, with 5 bases between. Germline V gives CDR1 KGHDR, CDR2 SFDVKD. The CDR3 region is CATSLGNTEAFF. CDR3 sequence (DNA): TGTGCCACCAGTCTGGGGAACACTGAAGCTTTCTTT.

This chain connects TRBV12-3 or TRBV12-4 to TRBJ2-5; D is tentatively TRBD1 or TRBD2 (5 bases each). Trimming removed 5 bases at V and 1 base at J, with 14 bases between. CDR3 length: 15 residues. CDR3 DNA sequence: TGTGCCAGCAGTGCGCCCGGGACGGTCCAAGAGACCCAGTACTTC. Its translation: CASSAPGTVQETQYF.

The CDR3 DNA sequence: TGTGCCAGCAGTCATGGAGGGGGGAACCAGCCCCAGCATTTT. It is translated as CASSHGGGNQPQHF. The rearrangement joins TRBV5-6 to TRBJ1-5, with D maybe TRBD1 (6 bases). In germline, CDR1 is SGHDT, CDR2 YYEEEE. The CDR3 sequence is 14 residues long. V was trimmed by 5 bases and J by 7 bases, leaving 16 bases between them.

The J gene is TRBJ2-3, the V gene TRBV6-5, with 13 bases identical to TRBD2. The CDR3 length is 15 residues. The junction had 0 bases not matched to a gene; V was cut back by 2 bases and J by 4 bases. The V gene's germline CDR1 is MNHEY and CDR2 SVGAGI. The CDR3 coding sequence is TGTGCCAGCAGTTACACTAGCGGGGGGGCAGATACGCAGTATTTT. Translated, it gives CASSYTSGGADTQYF.

This chain links TRBV28 with TRBJ1-2; no clear D. Germline assignment: CDR1 MDHEN and CDR2 SYDVKM. With 8 bases removed from V and 4 bases from J, the gap between germline ends came to 8 bases. The CDR3 consists of 11 residues. The CDR3 nucleotides are TGTGCCAGCGGAATGAGCTATGGCTACACCTTC. This sequence encodes CASGMSYGYTF.

The table lists this clonotype with a count of one. V usage is TRBV6-6 and J usage is TRBJ1-1, with 10 positions matching TRBD1. J gave up 0 bases and V 2 bases, and 6 bases lay outside the gene matches. The CDR3 is made up of 17 amino acids. CDR1 is MNHNY and CDR2 is SVGAGI in the germline V gene (reference sequence). Here the CDR3 DNA reads TGTGCCAGCAGTTACGGAGAAGACAGGGGGCTGAACACTGAAGCTTTCTTT. Its protein is CASSYGEDRGLNTEAFF.

This clonotype showed up just a few times. This sequence joins TRBV20-1 and TRBJ1-6; TRBD1 aligns across 10 bases. Germline V gene lookup returns CDR1 DFQATT and CDR2 SNEGSKA (reference sequence). V lost 7 bases to trimming and J lost 7 bases; unmatched junction nucleotides: 4. This CDR3 spans 13 amino acids. CDR3: CSGTGGGNSPLHF. The CDR3 nucleotides are TGCAGTGGGACAGGGGGTGGGAATTCACCCCTCCACTTT.

The chain couples TRBV5-1 to TRBJ1-2; 8 nucleotides match TRBD1. The CDR3 extends over 14 amino acids. V lost 5 bases and J lost 8; bases outside the gene matches: 11. The germline CDR1 and CDR2 sequences are SGHRS and YFSETQ. The CDR3 is CASSSGQGLEGYTF. The CDR3 DNA reads as TGCGCCAGCAGTTCCGGACAGGGATTGGAGGGCTACACCTTC.

This clonotype was found many times. The chain has TRBV9 and TRBJ1-1, with D possibly TRBD1 on 6 matching bases. Germline CDR1 and CDR2: SGDLS and YYNGEE. CDR3 length: 13 residues. V lost 3 bases to trimming and J lost 7 bases, with 13 bases between them. The CDR3 is CASSAKLQGEAFF. CDR3 bases: TGTGCCAGCAGCGCAAAATTACAGGGTGAAGCTTTCTTT.

Only a few counts were recorded for this clonotype. The chain carries TRBV12-3 or TRBV12-4 and TRBJ1-6; no clear D. The CDR3 runs 13 residues. Trimming removed 4 bases at V and 6 bases at J, with 7 bases between. The chain's CDR3 is CASSWGSNSPLHF. As DNA, the CDR3 is TGTGCCAGCAGTTGGGGTAGTAATTCACCCCTCCACTTT.

A few counts support this clonotype. J is TRBJ1-1 and V is TRBV5-1; D is possibly TRBD1 (5 bases). With 1 base removed from V and 1 base from J, the gap between germline ends came to 14 bases. Germline V gene lookup returns CDR1 SGHRS and CDR2 YFSETQ. CDR3 length: 16 amino acids. CDR3 amino acids: CASSLWAGSRNTEAFF. Here the CDR3 DNA reads TGCGCCAGCAGCTTGTGGGCAGGGAGTCGGAACACTGAAGCTTTCTTT.

The J gene is TRBJ1-6, the V gene TRBV20-1, with D uncertain. Trimming stripped 6 bases from V and 10 bases from J, with 19 bases between. The CDR3 runs 14 residues. Germline V lookup: CDR1 DFQATT, CDR2 SNEGSKA (reference sequence). In nucleotides, the CDR3 is TGCAGTGCCAGAACTTTCGGGCCACCCTCACCCCTCCACTTT. Amino acids: CSARTFGPPSPLHF.

This clonotype was seen more than once but under ten times. The V and J genes are TRBV4-2 and TRBJ2-5; 7 nucleotides align to TRBD1. There are 16 residues in the CDR3. J was trimmed by 1 base and V by 0 bases; bases with no gene match: 5. Germline CDR1 reads LGHNA; CDR2 reads YNFKEQ. CDR3 sequence reads: CASSQDTGQSQETQYF. The CDR3 DNA reads TGTGCCAGCAGCCAAGATACGGGACAGTCCCAAGAGACCCAGTACTTC.

At least ten counts were recorded for this clonotype. The gene calls are TRBV4-3 and TRBJ2-5; TRBD1 matches 10 bases. The CDR3 runs 17 residues. Germline V CDR1 and CDR2: LGHNA, YSLEER. V lost 2 bases, J lost 2 bases, and 8 bases stayed unmatched. CDR3 nucleotide sequence: TGCGCCAGCAGCCAAACCTGGGGGACAGGGGTACAAGAGACCCAGTACTTC. It yields the protein CASSQTWGTGVQETQYF.

The table lists this clonotype with a few counts. The genes are TRBV29-1 and TRBJ1-1; D is unresolved. Germline CDR1 and CDR2: SQVTM and ANQGSEA. The CDR3 contains 14 residues. V lost 4 bases and J 1 base, leaving 13 bases between the germline ends. The CDR3 DNA sequence: TGCAGCGTTGGGGGATCGTGGACGAACACTGAAGCTTTCTTT. This codes for CSVGGSWTNTEAFF.